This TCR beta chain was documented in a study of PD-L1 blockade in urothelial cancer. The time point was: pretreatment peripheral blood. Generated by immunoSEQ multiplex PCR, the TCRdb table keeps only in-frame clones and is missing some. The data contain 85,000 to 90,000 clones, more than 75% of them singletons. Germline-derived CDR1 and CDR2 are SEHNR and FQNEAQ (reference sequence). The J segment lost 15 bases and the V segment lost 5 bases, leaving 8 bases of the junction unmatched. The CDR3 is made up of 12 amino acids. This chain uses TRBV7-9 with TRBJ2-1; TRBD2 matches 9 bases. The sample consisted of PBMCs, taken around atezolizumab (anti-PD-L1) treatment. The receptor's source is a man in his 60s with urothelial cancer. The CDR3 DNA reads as TGTGCCAGCAGCGGGTCGGGACTAGCTCGGTTCTTC. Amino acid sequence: CASSGSGLARFF.